This T cell receptor beta chain was obtained from a study of CD8 T cells in Susac syndrome. cDNA came from around 0.54 to 1 ug RNA primed by random hexamers. TCRdb reprocessed the immunoSEQ multiplex PCR reads with MiXCR, giving one entry per CDR3 protein. The sample has about 90,000 distinct CDR3 sequences, 90% to 95% seen once. The CDR3 totals 17 residues. The germline V and J ends were trimmed by 3 bases and 3 bases, with 18 bases remaining between them. Germline lookup yields CDR1 LGHNA and CDR2 YNFKEQ. The chain uses TRBV4-2 and TRBJ1-5, with D maybe TRBD1 (5 bases). What was sequenced was CD8+ T cells from PBMCs. This receptor was identified in a human donor in good health. DNA for the CDR3: TGTGCCAGCAGCCAGGGGGGTGAAGGGGACTACAATCAGCCCCAGCATTTT. Amino acids: CASSQGGEGDYNQPQHF.